This is a list of T cell receptor beta chains from one sample in a study of T-cell memory formation after mild COVID-19. Using its own MiXCR run on the 5' RACE reads, TCRdb lists one record per CDR3 protein. The sample holds some 600,000 distinct CDR3 sequences, 15% to 20% seen once. Sample: PBMCs or a T cell subset sorted from them (not recorded which). These receptors were taken from an adult woman who had mild COVID-19 (a few samples of this study predate the infection). Cell type and time point are not known. CDR3s include the opening cysteine and the closing phenylalanine or tryptophan. The order of the fields is J gene, D gene, V gene, CDR3 protein. The D gene is left open where the match is weak.

J: TRBJ2-1
D: TRBD2
V: TRBV6-5
CDR3: CASRSGTSFNEQFF

J: TRBJ2-1
D: TRBD1
V: TRBV11-2
CDR3: CASSRTGGVYNEQFF

J: TRBJ2-1
D: TRBD1
V: TRBV10-2
CDR3: CASSRQGLEQFF

J: TRBJ1-6
D: TRBD1
V: TRBV9
CDR3: CASSVGWDRGWRSPLHF

J: TRBJ2-7
D: NA
V: TRBV19
CDR3: CARPDNSSYEQYF

J: TRBJ1-1
D: NA
V: TRBV7-3
CDR3: CASSLTGVRTEAFF

J: TRBJ2-3
D: TRBD1
V: TRBV9
CDR3: CASSRTGTGYTDTQYF

J: TRBJ2-4
D: NA
V: TRBV4-2
CDR3: CASSQGASKNIQYF

J: TRBJ1-2
D: NA
V: TRBV30
CDR3: CAWRPSGGGYTF

J: TRBJ2-7
D: NA
V: TRBV5-6
CDR3: CASSSQFPHEQYF

J: TRBJ1-5
D: NA
V: TRBV7-8
CDR3: CASSSGPGPNQPQHF

J: TRBJ2-5
D: NA
V: TRBV5-1
CDR3: CASSLEGSRQETQYF

J: TRBJ2-7
D: NA
V: TRBV2
CDR3: CASRRTSYEQYF

J: TRBJ2-5
D: NA
V: TRBV7-9
CDR3: CASRTIQETQYF

J: TRBJ2-7
D: TRBD1
V: TRBV20-1
CDR3: CSAFPDRGSYEQYF

J: TRBJ2-3
D: TRBD2
V: TRBV6-5
CDR3: CASSYHSGGPIDTQYF

J: TRBJ2-3
D: NA
V: TRBV7-2
CDR3: CASSSPEGSQQYF

J: TRBJ1-6
D: NA
V: TRBV12-3/TRBV12-4
CDR3: CASSFNTGSYNSPLHF

J: TRBJ1-2
D: NA
V: TRBV20-1
CDR3: CSAGFYLGYTF

J: TRBJ2-3
D: NA
V: TRBV7-9
CDR3: CASSLVEISTDTQYF

J: TRBJ2-5
D: TRBD2
V: TRBV4-1
CDR3: CASSIAGGPLETQYF

J: TRBJ1-5
D: NA
V: TRBV7-9
CDR3: CASCQGSNQPQHF

J: TRBJ2-2
D: TRBD1
V: TRBV29-1
CDR3: CSVVQGVGTGELFF

J: TRBJ1-2
D: NA
V: TRBV7-8
CDR3: CASSPNGGREMGYGYTF

J: TRBJ1-2
D: NA
V: TRBV6-5
CDR3: CASSYETGSNYGYTF

J: TRBJ1-2
D: TRBD1
V: TRBV5-1
CDR3: CASSSGTEGGYTF

J: TRBJ2-2
D: TRBD1
V: TRBV28
CDR3: CASRGTGSPGELFF

J: TRBJ2-5
D: TRBD1
V: TRBV6-5
CDR3: CASSGSGTGMRETQYF

J: TRBJ2-1
D: TRBD2
V: TRBV6-2/TRBV6-3
CDR3: CASSYPGLAGDEQFF

J: TRBJ1-5
D: NA
V: TRBV7-9
CDR3: CASSQPLGTVDDQPQHF

J: TRBJ1-1
D: TRBD1
V: TRBV24-1
CDR3: CATSDTDRAEAFF

J: TRBJ1-3
D: NA
V: TRBV12-3/TRBV12-4
CDR3: CASSSRAGNTIYF

J: TRBJ2-1
D: TRBD1
V: TRBV12-3/TRBV12-4
CDR3: CASSLGQGVNNEQFF

J: TRBJ1-3
D: NA
V: TRBV7-9
CDR3: CASSRKTGFSGNTIYF

J: TRBJ2-3
D: NA
V: TRBV7-3
CDR3: CASSLTGGSTDTQYF

J: TRBJ1-4
D: TRBD1
V: TRBV9
CDR3: CASSVHPEGAAEKLFF

J: TRBJ2-7
D: NA
V: TRBV6-1
CDR3: CASSEALGFYEQYF

J: TRBJ2-3
D: NA
V: TRBV5-5
CDR3: CASSQTPSTDTQYF

J: TRBJ2-1
D: NA
V: TRBV18
CDR3: CASSPRMENEQFF

J: TRBJ2-1
D: TRBD2
V: TRBV7-3
CDR3: CASSLLAGGPNEQFF

J: TRBJ2-1
D: TRBD1
V: TRBV24-1
CDR3: CATSVPTGDRGYEQFF

J: TRBJ2-2
D: TRBD2
V: TRBV24-1
CDR3: CATSGQIRLAGTGELFF

J: TRBJ2-2
D: NA
V: TRBV7-3
CDR3: CASSLMGETGELFF

J: TRBJ2-1
D: NA
V: TRBV5-1
CDR3: CASSPRGPGDEQFF

J: TRBJ2-1
D: NA
V: TRBV5-1
CDR3: CASSLGWPSSYNEQFF

J: TRBJ1-1
D: TRBD1
V: TRBV7-3
CDR3: CASSSGPKTGGNTEAFF

J: TRBJ2-3
D: TRBD2
V: TRBV15
CDR3: CATSHWLAGTTDTQYF

J: TRBJ2-7
D: NA
V: TRBV24-1
CDR3: CATAGTTYEQYF

J: TRBJ2-7
D: NA
V: TRBV9
CDR3: CASSVEGRTYEQYF

J: TRBJ2-7
D: TRBD2
V: TRBV29-1
CDR3: CSVSTLLSGRGAYEQYF

J: TRBJ1-2
D: TRBD1
V: TRBV19
CDR3: CASTSYRDRIHYGYTF

J: TRBJ2-1
D: TRBD1
V: TRBV29-1
CDR3: CSVDRDRGAEQFF

J: TRBJ2-4
D: TRBD2
V: TRBV6-5
CDR3: CASSYSRGVDIQYF

J: TRBJ2-2
D: TRBD2
V: TRBV6-6
CDR3: CASSYGAGVVFAGELFF

J: TRBJ1-1
D: NA
V: TRBV5-4
CDR3: CASSYDGVAEAFF

J: TRBJ2-2
D: NA
V: TRBV7-9
CDR3: CASSLSIGLDTGELFF

J: TRBJ2-5
D: TRBD1
V: TRBV6-1
CDR3: CASSEATGGPETQYF